The subject of this entry is one TCR beta chain. Its antigen is currently unknown. This specimen comes from a study of T cell responses to AZD1222 COVID-19 vaccine. Clones were read by immunoSEQ multiplex PCR, and TCRdb kept only the in-frame ones, dropping some. Of roughly 150,000 clones detected, about 92% appear once; the ten largest clones hold around 1%. Findings of the study overall: Samples come after the peak T cell response, not at day 14. Reportedly, nearly half the spike-specific TCRs target unmutated variant regions.

Trimming cost V 3 bases and J 4 bases, with 16 bases left between them. The CDR3 loop spans 15 amino acids. Germline CDR1 SGHRS, CDR2 YFSETQ. The V gene is TRBV5-1, the J gene TRBJ2-5; D possibly matches TRBD1 or TRBD2 (5 bases each). The clonotype was recovered from an adult who received the AZD1222 COVID-19 vaccine. This material consisted of peripheral blood, taken 28 days after the second AZD1222 dose. The CDR3 coding sequence is TGCGCCAGCAGCTGGGGACCCTCCGGACGAGAGACCCAGTACTTC. Encoded protein: CASSWGPSGRETQYF.